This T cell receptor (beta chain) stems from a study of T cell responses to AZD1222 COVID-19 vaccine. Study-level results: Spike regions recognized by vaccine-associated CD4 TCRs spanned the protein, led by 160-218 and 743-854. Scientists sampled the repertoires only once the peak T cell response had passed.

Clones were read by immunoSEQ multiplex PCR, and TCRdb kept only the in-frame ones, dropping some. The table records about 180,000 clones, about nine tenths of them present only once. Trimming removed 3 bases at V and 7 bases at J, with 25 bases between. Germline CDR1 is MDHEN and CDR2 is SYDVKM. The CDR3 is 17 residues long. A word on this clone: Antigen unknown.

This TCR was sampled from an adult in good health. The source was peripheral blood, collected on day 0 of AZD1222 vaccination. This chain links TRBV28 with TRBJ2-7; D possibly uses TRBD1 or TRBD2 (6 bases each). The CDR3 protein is CASSFWGALSEGQEQYF. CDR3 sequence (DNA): TGTGCCAGCAGTTTTTGGGGGGCCCTCTCTGAAGGTCAGGAGCAGTACTTC.